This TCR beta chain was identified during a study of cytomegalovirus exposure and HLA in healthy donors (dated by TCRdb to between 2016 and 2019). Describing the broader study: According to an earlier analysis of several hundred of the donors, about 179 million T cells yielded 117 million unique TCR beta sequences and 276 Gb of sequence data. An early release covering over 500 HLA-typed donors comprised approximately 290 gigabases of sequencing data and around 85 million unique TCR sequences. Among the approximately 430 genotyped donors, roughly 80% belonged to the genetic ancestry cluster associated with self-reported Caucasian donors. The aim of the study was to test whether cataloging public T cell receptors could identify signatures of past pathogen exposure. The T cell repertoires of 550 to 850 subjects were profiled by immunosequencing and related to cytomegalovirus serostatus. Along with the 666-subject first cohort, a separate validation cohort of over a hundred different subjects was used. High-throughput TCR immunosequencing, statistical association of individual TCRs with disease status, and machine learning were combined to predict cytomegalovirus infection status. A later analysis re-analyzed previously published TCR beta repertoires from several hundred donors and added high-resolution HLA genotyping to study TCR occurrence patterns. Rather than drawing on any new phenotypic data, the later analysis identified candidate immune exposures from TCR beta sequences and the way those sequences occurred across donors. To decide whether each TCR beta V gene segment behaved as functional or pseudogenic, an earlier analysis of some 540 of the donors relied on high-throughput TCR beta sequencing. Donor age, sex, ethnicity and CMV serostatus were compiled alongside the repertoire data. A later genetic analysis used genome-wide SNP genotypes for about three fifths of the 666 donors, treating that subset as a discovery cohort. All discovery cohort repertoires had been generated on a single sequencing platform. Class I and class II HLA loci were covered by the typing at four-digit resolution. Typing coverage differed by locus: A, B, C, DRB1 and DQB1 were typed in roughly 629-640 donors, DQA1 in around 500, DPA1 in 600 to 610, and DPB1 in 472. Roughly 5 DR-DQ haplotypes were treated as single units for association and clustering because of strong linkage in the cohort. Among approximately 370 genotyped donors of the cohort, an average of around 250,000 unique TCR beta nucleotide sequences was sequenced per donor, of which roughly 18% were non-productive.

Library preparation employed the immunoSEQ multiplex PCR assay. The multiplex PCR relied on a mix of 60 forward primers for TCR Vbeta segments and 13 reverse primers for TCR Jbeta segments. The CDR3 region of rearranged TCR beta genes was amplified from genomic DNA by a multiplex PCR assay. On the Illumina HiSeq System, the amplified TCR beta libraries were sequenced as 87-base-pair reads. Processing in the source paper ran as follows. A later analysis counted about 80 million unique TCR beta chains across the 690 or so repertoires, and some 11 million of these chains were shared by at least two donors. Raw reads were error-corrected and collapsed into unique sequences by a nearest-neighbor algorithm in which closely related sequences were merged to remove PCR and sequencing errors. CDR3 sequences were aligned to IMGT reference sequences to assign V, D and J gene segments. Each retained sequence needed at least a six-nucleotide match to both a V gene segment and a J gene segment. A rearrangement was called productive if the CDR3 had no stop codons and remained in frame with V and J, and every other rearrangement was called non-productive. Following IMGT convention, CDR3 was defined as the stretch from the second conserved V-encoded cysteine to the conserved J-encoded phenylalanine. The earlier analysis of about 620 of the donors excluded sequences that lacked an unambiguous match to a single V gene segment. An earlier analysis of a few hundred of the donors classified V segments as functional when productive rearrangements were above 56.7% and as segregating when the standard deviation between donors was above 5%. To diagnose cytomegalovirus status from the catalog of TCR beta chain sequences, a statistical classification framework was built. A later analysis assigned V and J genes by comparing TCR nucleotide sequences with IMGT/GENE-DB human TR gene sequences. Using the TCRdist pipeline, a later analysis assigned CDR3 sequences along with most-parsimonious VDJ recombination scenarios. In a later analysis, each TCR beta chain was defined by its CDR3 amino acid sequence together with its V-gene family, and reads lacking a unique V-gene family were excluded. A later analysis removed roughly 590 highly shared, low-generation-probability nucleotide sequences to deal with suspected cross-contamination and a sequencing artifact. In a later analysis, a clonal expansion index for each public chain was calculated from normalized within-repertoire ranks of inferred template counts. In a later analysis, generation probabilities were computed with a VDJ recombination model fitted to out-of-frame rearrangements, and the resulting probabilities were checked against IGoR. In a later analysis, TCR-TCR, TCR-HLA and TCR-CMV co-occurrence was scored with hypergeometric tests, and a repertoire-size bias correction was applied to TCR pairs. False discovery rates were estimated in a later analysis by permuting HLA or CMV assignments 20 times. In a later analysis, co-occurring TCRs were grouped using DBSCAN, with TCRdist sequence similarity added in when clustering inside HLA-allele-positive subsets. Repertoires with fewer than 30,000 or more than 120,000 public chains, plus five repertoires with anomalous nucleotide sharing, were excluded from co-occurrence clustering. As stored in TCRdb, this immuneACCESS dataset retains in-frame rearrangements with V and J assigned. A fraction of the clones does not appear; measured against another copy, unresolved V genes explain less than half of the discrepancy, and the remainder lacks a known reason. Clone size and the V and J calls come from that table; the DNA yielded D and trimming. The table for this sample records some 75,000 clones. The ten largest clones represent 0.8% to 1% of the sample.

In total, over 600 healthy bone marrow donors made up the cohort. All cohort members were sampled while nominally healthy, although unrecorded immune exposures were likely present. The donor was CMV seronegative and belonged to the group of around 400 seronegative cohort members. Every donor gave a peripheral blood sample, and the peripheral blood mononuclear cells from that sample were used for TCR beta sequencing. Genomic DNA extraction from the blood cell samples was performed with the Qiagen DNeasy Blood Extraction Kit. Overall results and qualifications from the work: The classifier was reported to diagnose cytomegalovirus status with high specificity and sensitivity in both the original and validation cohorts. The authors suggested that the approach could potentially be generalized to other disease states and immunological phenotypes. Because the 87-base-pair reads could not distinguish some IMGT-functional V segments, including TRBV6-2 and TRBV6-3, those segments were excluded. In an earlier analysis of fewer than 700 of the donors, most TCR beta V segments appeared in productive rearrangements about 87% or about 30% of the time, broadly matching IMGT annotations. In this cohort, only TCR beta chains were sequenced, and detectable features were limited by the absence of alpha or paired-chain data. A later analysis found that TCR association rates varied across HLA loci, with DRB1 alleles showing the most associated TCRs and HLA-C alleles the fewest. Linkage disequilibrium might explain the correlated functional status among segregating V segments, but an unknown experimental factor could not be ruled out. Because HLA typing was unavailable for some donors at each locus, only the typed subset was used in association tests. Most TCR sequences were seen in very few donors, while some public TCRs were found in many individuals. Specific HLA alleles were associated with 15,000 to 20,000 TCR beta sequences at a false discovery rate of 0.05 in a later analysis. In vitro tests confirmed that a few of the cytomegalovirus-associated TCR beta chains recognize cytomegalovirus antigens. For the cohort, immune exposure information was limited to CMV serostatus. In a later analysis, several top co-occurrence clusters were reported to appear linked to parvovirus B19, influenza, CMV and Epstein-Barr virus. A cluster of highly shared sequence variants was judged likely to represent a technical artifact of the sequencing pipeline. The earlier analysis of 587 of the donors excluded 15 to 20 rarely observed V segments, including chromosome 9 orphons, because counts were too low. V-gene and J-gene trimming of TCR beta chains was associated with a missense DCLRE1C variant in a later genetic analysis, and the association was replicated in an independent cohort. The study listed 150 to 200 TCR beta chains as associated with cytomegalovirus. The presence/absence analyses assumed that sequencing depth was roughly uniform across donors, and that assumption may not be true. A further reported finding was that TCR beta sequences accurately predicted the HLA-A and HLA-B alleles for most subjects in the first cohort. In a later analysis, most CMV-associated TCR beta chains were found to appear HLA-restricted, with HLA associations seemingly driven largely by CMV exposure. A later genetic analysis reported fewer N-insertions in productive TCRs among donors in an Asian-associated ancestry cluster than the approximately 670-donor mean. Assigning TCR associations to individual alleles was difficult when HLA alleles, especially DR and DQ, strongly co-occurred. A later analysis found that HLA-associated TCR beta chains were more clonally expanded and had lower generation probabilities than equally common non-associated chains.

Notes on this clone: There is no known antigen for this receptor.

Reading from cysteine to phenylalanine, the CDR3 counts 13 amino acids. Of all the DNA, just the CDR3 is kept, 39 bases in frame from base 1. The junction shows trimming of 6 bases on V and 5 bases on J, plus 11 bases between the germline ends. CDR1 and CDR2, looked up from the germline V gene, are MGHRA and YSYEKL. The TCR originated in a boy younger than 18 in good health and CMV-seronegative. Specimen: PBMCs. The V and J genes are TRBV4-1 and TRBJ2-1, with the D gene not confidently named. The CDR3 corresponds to CASSIQSDNEQFF. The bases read TGCGCCAGCAGTATACAGTCCGACAATGAGCAGTTCTTC.